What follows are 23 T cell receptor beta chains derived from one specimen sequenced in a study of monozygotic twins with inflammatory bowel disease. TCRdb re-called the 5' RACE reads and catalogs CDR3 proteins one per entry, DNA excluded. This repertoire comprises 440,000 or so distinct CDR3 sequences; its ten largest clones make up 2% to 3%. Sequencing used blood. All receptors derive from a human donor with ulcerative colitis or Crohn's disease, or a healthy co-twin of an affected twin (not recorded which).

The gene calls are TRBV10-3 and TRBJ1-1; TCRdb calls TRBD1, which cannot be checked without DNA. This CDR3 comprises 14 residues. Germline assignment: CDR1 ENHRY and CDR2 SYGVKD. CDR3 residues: CAITDRVGDTEAFF.

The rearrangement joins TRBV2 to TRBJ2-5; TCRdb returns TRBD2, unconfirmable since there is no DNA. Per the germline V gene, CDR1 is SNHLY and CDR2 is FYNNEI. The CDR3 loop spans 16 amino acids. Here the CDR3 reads CASSGLAGGPGETQYF.

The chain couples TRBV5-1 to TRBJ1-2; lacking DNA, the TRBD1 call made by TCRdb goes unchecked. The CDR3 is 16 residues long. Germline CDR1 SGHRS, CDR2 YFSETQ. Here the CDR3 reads CASSLGLGQANYGYTF.

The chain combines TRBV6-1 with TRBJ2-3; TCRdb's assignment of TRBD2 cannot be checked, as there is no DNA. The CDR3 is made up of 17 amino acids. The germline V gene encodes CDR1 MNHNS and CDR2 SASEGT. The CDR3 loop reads CASSRTFGGPGTDTQYF.

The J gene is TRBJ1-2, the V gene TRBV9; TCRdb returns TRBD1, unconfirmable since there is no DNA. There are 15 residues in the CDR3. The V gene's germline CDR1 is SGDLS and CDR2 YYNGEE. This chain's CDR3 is CASSVGSTGLEGYTF.

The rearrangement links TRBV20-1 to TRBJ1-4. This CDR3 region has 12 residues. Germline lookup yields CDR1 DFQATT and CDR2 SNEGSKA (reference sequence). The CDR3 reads CSASPANEKLFF.

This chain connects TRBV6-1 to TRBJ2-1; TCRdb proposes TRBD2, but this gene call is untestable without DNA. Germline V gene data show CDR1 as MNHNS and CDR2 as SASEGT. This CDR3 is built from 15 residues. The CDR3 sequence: CASSPTSGTNNEQFF.

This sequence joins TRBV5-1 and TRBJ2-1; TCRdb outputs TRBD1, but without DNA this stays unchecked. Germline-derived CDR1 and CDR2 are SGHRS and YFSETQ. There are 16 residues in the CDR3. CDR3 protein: CASSLEGPLTERGQFF.

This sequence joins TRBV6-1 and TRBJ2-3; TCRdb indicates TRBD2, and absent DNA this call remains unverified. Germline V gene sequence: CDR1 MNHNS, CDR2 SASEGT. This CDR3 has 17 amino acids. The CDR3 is CASSSPRTSGLTDTQYF.

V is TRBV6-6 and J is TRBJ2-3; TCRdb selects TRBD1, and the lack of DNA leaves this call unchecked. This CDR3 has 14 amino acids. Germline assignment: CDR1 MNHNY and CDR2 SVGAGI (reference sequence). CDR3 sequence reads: CASRGQGYTDTQYF.

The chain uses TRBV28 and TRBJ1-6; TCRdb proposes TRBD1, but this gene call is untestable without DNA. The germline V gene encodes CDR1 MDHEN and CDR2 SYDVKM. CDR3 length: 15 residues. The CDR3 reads CASSKGGHYNSPLHF.

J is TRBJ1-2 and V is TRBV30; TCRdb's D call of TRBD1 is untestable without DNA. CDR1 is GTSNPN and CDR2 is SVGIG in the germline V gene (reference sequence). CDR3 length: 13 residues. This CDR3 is CAWGTGGYYGYTF. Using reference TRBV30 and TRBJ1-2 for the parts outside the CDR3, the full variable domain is SQTIHQWPATLVQPVGSPLSLECTVEGTSNPNLYWYRQAAGRGLQLLFYSVGIGQISSEVPQNLSASRPQDRQFILSSKKLLLSDSGFYLCAWGTGGYYGYTFGSGTRLTVV.

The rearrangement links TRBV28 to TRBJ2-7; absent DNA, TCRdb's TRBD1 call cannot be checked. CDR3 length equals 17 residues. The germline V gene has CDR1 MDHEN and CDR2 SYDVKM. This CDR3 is CASSLPLWGENSYEQYF.

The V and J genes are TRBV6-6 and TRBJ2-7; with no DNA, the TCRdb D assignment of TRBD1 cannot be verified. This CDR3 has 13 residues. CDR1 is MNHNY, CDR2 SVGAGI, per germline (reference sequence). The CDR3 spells CASSVQGTYEQYF.

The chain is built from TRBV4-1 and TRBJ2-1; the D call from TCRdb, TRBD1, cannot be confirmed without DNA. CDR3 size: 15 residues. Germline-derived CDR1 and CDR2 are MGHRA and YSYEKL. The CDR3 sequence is CASSSRDHPYNEQFF.

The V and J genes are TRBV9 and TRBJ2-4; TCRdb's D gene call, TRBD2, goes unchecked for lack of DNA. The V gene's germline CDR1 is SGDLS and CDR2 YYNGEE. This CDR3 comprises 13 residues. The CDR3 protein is CASSSGLKNIQYF.

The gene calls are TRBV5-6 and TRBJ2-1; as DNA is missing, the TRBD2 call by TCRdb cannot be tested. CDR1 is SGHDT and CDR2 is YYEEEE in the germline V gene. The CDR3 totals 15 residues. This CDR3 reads CASSPLAGGTHEQFF.

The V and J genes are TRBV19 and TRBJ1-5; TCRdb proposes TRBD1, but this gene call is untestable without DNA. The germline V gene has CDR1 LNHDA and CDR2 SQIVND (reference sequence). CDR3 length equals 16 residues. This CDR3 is CASSAWDRGREKPQHF. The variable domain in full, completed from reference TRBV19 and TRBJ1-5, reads DGGITQSPKYLFRKEGQNVTLSCEQNLNHDAMYWYRQDPGQGLRLIYYSQIVNDFQKGDIAEGYSVSREKKESFPLTVTSAQKNPTAFYLCASSAWDRGREKPQHFGDGTRLSIL.

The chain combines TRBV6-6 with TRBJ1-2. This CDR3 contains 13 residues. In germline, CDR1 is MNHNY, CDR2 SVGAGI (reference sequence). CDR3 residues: CASSYVELYGYTF.

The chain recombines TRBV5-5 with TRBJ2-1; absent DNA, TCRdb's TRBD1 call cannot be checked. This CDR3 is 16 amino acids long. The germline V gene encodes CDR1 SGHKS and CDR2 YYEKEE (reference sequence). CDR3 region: CASSNEGASVHNEQFF.

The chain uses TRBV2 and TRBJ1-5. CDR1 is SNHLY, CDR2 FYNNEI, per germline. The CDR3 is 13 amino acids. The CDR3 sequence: CAGPLRGNQPQHF.

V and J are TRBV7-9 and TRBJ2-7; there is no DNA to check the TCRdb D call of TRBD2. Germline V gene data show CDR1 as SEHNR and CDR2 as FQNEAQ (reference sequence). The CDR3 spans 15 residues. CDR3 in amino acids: CASSLQSGTAREQYF. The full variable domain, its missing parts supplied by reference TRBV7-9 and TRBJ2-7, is DTGVSQNPRHKITKRGQNVTFRCDPISEHNRLYWYRQTLGQGPEFLTYFQNEAQLEKSRLLSDRFSAERPKGSFSTLEIQRTEQGDSAMYLCASSLQSGTAREQYFGPGTRLTVT.

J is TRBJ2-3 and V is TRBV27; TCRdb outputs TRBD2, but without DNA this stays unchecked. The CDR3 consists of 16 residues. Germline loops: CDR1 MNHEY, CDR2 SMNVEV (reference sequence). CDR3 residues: CASSLWPSTLTDTQYF.